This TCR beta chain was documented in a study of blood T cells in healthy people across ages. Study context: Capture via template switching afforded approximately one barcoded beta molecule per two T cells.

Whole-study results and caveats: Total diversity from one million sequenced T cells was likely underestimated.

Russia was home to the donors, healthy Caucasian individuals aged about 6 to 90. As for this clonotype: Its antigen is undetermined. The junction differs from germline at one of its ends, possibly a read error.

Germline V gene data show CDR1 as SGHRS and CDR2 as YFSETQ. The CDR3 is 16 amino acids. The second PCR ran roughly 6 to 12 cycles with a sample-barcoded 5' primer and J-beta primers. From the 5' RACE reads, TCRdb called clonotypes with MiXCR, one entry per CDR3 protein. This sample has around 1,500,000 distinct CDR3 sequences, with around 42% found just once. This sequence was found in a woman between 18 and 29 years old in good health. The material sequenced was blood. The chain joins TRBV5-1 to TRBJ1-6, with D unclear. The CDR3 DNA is TGCGCCAGCAGTCTTGACGGGCTCTCCAATAATTCACCCCCCCACTTT. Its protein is CASSLDGLSNNSPPHF.